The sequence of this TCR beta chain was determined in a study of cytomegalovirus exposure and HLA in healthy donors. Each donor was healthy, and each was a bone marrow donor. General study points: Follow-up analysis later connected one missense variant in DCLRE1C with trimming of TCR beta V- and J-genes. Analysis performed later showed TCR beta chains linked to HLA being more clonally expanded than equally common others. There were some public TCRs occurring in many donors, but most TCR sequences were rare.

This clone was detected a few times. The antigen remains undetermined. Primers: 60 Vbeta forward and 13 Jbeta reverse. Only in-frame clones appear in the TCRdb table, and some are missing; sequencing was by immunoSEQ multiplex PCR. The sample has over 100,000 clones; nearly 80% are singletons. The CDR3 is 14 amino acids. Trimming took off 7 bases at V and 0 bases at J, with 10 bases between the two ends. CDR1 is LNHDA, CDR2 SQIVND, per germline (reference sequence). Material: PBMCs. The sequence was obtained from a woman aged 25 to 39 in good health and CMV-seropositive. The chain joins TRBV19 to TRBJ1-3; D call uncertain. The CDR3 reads CASKSGSSGNTIYF. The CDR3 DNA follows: TGTGCCAGTAAGTCCGGGTCCTCTGGAAACACCATATATTTT.